A few counts support the clone carrying this TCR beta chain. Its antigen is not identified. This record comes from a study of T-cell memory formation after mild COVID-19. Points from the study as a whole: Memory cells collected pre-infection included some clones that later responded, suggesting cross-reactive memory joined.

The TCR alpha and TCR beta cDNA libraries, bearing sample barcodes and UMIs, were generated by 5'RACE using constant-segment primers. TCRdb re-derived calls from the 5' RACE reads in MiXCR, one entry per CDR3 protein. The sample contains a few hundred thousand distinct CDR3 sequences, approximately 27% of which appear only once. Germline-derived CDR1 and CDR2 are MGHRA and YSYEKL. Trimming pared 3 bases from V and 6 bases from J, leaving 21 bases between. CDR3 size: 16 residues. The TCR was taken from an adult woman who had mild COVID-19 (a few samples of this study predate the infection). Cell type and time point are not known. What was sequenced was PBMCs or a T cell subset sorted from them (not recorded which). The rearrangement joins TRBV4-1 to TRBJ2-7, with a tentative D call TRBD2 (6 bases). CDR3 in amino acids: CASSHGSRSVLGEQYF. CDR3 DNA sequence: TGCGCCAGCAGCCACGGGAGTCGATCGGTCCTCGGCGAGCAGTACTTC.